The clone carrying this T cell receptor (beta chain) was counted between two and nine times. Its antigen is undetermined. This CDR3 region has 15 residues. The germline CDR1 and CDR2 sequences are MNHNS and SASEGT. Trimming cost V 2 bases and J 3 bases, with 14 bases left between them. Random hexamers were used to reverse transcribe the RNA input (0.5 to 1 ug). The immunoSEQ assay covered 54 Vbeta and 13 Jbeta segments for CDR3. Each CDR3 protein gets one entry after TCRdb re-called the immunoSEQ multiplex PCR reads with MiXCR. The data hold about 300,000 distinct CDR3 sequences, with 85% observed a single time. The sample comes from a study of CD8 T cells in Susac syndrome. Each multiple sclerosis control was a treatment-naive patient with relapsing-remitting disease that was either stable or active. In contrast to the negatively isolated CD8+ and CD4+ T cells, TEMRA cells were FACS-enriched. Whole-study results and caveats: Acknowledgment was made by the study that its TCR sequencing and HLA analysis involved a relatively small number of individuals.

The sample comprised CD8+ T cells from PBMCs. The rearrangement uses TRBV6-1 and TRBJ2-7; no firm D call. This clonotype was sampled from a human donor with multiple sclerosis. CDR3 amino acids: CASSERSGLRYEQYF. The CDR3 DNA reads TGTGCCAGCAGTGAACGGTCAGGCCTCCGCTACGAGCAGTACTTC.